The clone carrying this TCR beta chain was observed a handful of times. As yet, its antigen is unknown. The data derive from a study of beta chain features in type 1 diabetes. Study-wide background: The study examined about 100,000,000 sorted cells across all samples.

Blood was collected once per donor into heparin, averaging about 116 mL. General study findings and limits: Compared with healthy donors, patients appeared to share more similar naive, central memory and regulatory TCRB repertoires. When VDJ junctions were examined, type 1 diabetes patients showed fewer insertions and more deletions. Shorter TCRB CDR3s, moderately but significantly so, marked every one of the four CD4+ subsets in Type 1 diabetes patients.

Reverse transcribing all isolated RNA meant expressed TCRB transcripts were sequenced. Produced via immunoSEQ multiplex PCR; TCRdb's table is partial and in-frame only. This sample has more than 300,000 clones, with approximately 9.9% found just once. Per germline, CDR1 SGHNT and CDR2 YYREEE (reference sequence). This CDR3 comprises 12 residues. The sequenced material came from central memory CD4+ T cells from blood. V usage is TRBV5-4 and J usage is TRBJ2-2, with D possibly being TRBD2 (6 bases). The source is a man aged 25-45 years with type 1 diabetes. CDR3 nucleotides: TGTGTCCTGCGGGGCCGGACCGGGGAGCTGTTTTTT. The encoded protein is CVLRGRTGELFF. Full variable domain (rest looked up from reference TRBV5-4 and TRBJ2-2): ETGVTQSPTHLIKTRGQQVTLRCSSQSGHNTVSWYQQALGQGPQFIFQYYREEENGRGNFPPRFSGLQFPNYSSELNVNALELDDSALYLCVLRGRTGELFFGEGSRLTVL.